This T cell receptor beta chain stems from a study of T cell repertoires in cytomegalovirus infection. Study overall: Both CMV infection and a matching HLA type were indicated by public TCR beta signatures. Findings and limits, study-wide: HLA-C-restricted CMV-specific TCR beta clonotypes prevailed in the ex vivo response. There were carriers of CMV plus the relevant HLA, and cumulative public TCR beta family frequency identified them.

TCRdb reanalysed the reads using MiXCR and keeps one entry per CDR3 protein. The sample yields around 800,000 distinct CDR3 sequences, around a third seen once. At least ten counts were recorded for this clonotype. Its specificity is unknown. With V trimmed by 7 bases and J by 6 bases, 5 bases remained unmatched. The germline gives CDR1 MNHNS, CDR2 SASEGT. CDR3 length equals 14 residues. The starting material was cultured CD8+ T cells from PBMCs, obtained from culture after CMV antigen stimulation. This chain joins TRBV6-1 and TRBJ2-1, with 11 bases lining up with TRBD1. This sequence was found in a human donor in good health (CMV status not recorded). Some clones in this sample may be carry-over from other donors' samples. CDR3 residues: CASTEGTGGNEQFF. The CDR3 nucleotides are TGTGCCAGCACCGAAGGGACAGGGGGCAATGAGCAGTTCTTC.